The present TCR beta chain was sequenced within a study of monozygotic twins with cystic fibrosis. Libraries were prepared by immunoSEQ multiplex PCR; TCRdb keeps only in-frame clonotypes and omits some of them. Among under 30,000 clones, roughly 96% were seen once, and the ten largest hold roughly 2.5%. This clone occurred once. Sequenced sample: blood. This sequence originates from a girl under 10 years old with cystic fibrosis.

The DNA for the CDR3 is TGTGCCAGCAGCGTAGATGGGAGTTACACAGATACGCAGTATTTT. It codes for CASSVDGSYTDTQYF. V is TRBV9 and J is TRBJ2-3; a weak D match, TRBD2 (5 bases). Trimming took 0 bases from V and 2 from J, leaving 10 bases between them. Germline V gene lookup returns CDR1 SGDLS and CDR2 YYNGEE. The CDR3 extends over 15 amino acids.